These T cell receptor beta chains were read from a single sample in a study of blood T cell repertoires in COVID-19. Clones were read by immunoSEQ multiplex PCR, and TCRdb kept only the in-frame ones, dropping some. The data contain 62,000 or so clones, 78% of them singletons. What was sequenced was peripheral blood. These receptor sequences come from a man aged 55 to 70 with COVID-19, enrolled during active disease. Each CDR3 is given with its conserved first and last residue.

v_call cdr3_aa
TRBV19 CASSAGLLYNEQFF
TRBV18 CASSPTSGGAYVQFF
TRBV19 CASRHGRGKMAFF
TRBV4-1 CASSQVPSGTYNEQFF
TRBV5-5 CASTTLAGSGETQYF
TRBV19 CASSMQGGTPLHF
TRBV12-3/TRBV12-4 CASSPGQGFGYTF
TRBV6-5 CASSYISRGPGELFF
TRBV30 CAWSRAAGGPNTQYF
TRBV6-5 CASNLRGVGQPQHF
TRBV7-2 CASSPRTGGFYEQYF
TRBV7-9 CASSFSPQGSPLHF
TRBV7-9 CASSPPYREAKNIQYF
TRBV4-2 CASSQETGGPQYF
TRBV10-3 CASRGEVFTEAFF
TRBV3-1/TRBV3-2 CASSIITGGDEQFF
TRBV5-1 CASSSRLAGGYHEQFF
TRBV4-2 CASSQNPGTFETQYF
TRBV18 CASSLTGSKDEKLFF
TRBV5-1 CASSFQGANEAFF
TRBV2 CASSGQYEQYF
TRBV12-3/TRBV12-4 CASSSGQEDEQYF
TRBV2 CASSGTWTRRGEQYF
TRBV2 CASRGDRGDNSPLHF
TRBV30 CAWNAAGGETQYF
TRBV19 CARPKGDTQYF
TRBV19 CASSIGGYEQYF
TRBV11-2 CASSLNELGYTF
TRBV7-2 CASSLEQITDTQYF
TRBV28 CASSPGQGAGYTF
TRBV11-3 CASSPDRGSEKLFF
TRBV10-3 CAISESFTGNYGYTF
TRBV18 CASSPGTGVFYGYTF
TRBV5-1 CASSLGLGEETQYF
TRBV19 CASSSGSAGGVYEQYF
TRBV11-2 CASSPGLNLYEQYF
TRBV5-1 CASSLNPGYGYTF
TRBV2 CASSEETGVEQYF
TRBV30 CAWSVSGYTEAFF
TRBV30 CAWGGHSSYNEQFF
TRBV5-4 CASSSWDRHPGGYTF
TRBV3-1/TRBV3-2 CASSLHRVIDEQYF
TRBV6-2/TRBV6-3 CASSYATPPRGTQYF
TRBV24-1 CATSDLRDKAHYNSPLHF